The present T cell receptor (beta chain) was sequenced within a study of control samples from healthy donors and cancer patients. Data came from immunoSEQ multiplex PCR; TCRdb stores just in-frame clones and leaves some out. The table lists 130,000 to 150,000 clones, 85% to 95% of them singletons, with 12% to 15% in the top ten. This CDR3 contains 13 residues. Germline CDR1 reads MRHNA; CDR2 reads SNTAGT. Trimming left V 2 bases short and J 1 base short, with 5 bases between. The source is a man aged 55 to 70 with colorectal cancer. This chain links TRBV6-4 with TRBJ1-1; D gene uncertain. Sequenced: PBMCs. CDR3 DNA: TGTGCCAGCAGTGACGGCTGGAACACTGAAGCTTTCTTT. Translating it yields CASSDGWNTEAFF.